This T cell receptor beta chain was identified during a study of cytomegalovirus exposure and HLA in healthy donors. Study-wide results and caveats: Reportedly, a later analysis found an Asian-associated ancestry cluster had fewer N-insertions than the approximately 670-donor mean. Data from an earlier analysis indicated that most TCR beta V segments were productive either about 87% or about 30% of the time.

The PCR ran on 60 Vbeta and 13 Jbeta primers. Generated by immunoSEQ multiplex PCR, the TCRdb table keeps only in-frame clones and is missing some. This table has some 150,000 clones, around 10% appearing once. This clone has only a few counts. Antigen: not known. Trimming removed 7 bases from V and 8 bases from J; junction bases left unmatched: 10. The CDR3 has 13 amino acids. Germline CDR1 is MDHEN and CDR2 is SYDVKM. This TCR derives from a male donor in good health and CMV-seronegative. Sequenced material: PBMCs. This chain connects TRBV28 to TRBJ1-1, with 7 bases matching TRBD1. The CDR3 DNA follows: TGTGCCAGCACCCAGACGACAGGGATAGAAGCTTTCTTT. It yields the protein CASTQTTGIEAFF.